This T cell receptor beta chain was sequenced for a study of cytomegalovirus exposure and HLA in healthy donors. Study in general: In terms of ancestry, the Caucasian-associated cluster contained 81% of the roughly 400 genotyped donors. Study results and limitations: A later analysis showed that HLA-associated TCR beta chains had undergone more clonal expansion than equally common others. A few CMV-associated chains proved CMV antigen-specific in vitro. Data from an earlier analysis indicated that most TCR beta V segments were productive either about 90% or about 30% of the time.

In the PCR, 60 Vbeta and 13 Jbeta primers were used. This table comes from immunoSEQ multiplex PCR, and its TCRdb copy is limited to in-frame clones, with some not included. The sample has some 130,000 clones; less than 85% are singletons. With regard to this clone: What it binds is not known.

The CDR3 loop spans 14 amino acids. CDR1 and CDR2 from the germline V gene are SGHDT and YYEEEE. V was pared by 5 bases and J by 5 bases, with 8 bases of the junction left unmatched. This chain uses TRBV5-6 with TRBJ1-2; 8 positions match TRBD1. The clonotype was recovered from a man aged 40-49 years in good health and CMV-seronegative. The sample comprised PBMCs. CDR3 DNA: TGTGCCAGCAGTTTTCAGGGGGCTAGATATGGCTACACCTTC. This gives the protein CASSFQGARYGYTF.